The entry that follows covers one T cell receptor (beta chain) sequence. Sample treatment: roughly 20 received Ad26.COV2.S at low or high dose, single or two shots; a few received placebo; per-sample allocation not given. The study sampled participants on day 63 after the first vaccine or placebo injection. The entry originates in a study of Ad26.COV2.S vaccination and SARS-CoV-2 variants. For the study at large: Ad26.COV2.S given intramuscularly, once or twice 56 days apart.

Germline-derived CDR1 and CDR2 are LGHDT and YNNKEL (reference sequence). The CDR3 is made up of 13 amino acids. V lost 1 base to trimming and J lost 2 bases, with 5 bases between them. TCRdb's copy holds only in-frame clones and misses some; the assay was immunoSEQ multiplex PCR. The sample lists 400,000 to 450,000 clones, over 75% occurring once. The specimen comprised peripheral blood, sampled in a trial of Ad26.COV2.S vaccine versus placebo. The source of this sequence is a person aged 18 to 65 who received the Ad26.COV2.S COVID-19 vaccine or a placebo. This chain connects TRBV3-1 (or the pseudogene TRBV3-2) to TRBJ2-5; D is unclear. The CDR3 DNA is TGTGCCAGCAGCCAAGGCGTGCAAGAGACCCAGTACTTC. It encodes CASSQGVQETQYF.